What follows describes a single T cell receptor (beta chain). This sample is drawn from a study of blood T cell repertoires in COVID-19. There are 15 residues in the CDR3. With V trimmed by 0 bases and J by 3 bases, 6 bases remained unmatched. CDR1 GTSNPN and CDR2 SVGIG come from the germline V gene (reference sequence). Here immunoSEQ multiplex PCR was the method, and the copy in TCRdb shows in-frame clones only, minus some. The sample includes tens of thousands of clones, 90% of them seen just once. Sequencing input: peripheral blood. V gene TRBV30 combines with J gene TRBJ2-7; 9 bases fit TRBD2. This receptor was taken from a man aged 55 to 69 with acute or convalescent COVID-19. CDR3 amino acids: CAWSVRGGGIYEQYF. The CDR3 region has the DNA TGTGCCTGGAGTGTACGCGGGGGGGGAATCTACGAGCAGTACTTC.